Below, one T cell receptor beta chain is given with its context. The data originate from a study of blood T cell repertoires in COVID-19. Study details: Samples taken during acute and convalescent COVID-19 were collected in the United States, Italy and Spain. Sources were T cells, B-cell-depleted T cells, or PBMCs; the material itself was cDNA or gDNA.

Methods used by the authors: Estimation of nucleated cell counts was performed using reference gene primer amplification. TCRdb's table, derived via immunoSEQ multiplex PCR, lists solely in-frame clones and lacks some. V, J and clone size reflect that table, while D and trimming were determined from the DNA. The sample lists 150,000 or so clones, over 80% occurring once. The ends were cut back, 6 bases at V and 0 bases at J, with 15 bases in the middle. Looked up from germline, CDR1 is ENHRY and CDR2 is SYGVKD. CDR3 length: 16 amino acids. The sequenced sample was peripheral blood. This receptor was obtained from a middle-aged woman with active or convalescent COVID-19. V and J are TRBV10-3 and TRBJ1-3; D is possibly TRBD1 (5 bases). The CDR3 region is CAIRRDGADSGNTIYF. The CDR3 DNA reads as TGTGCCATCAGGCGGGACGGCGCCGACTCTGGAAACACCATATATTTT.